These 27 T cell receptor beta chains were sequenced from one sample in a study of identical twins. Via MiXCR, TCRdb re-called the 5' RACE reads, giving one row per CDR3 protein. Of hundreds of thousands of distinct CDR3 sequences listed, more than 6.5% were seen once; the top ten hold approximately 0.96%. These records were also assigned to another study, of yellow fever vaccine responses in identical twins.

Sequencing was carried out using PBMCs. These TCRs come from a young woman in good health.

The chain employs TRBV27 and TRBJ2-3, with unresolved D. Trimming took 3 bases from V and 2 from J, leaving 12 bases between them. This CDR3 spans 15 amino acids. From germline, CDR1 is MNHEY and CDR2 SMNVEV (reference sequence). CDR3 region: CASSLGREYTDTQYF. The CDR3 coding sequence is TGTGCCAGCAGTTTGGGCAGAGAATACACAGATACGCAGTATTTT.

The CDR3 region is CSARDGAASYEQYF. For the CDR3, the DNA is TGCAGTGCTAGAGATGGGGCAGCTTCCTACGAGCAGTACTTC. J is TRBJ2-7 and V is TRBV20-1; maybe TRBD1 (5 bases). V was trimmed by 0 bases and J by 1 base, leaving 10 bases between them. This CDR3 contains 14 residues. CDR1 is DFQATT, CDR2 SNEGSKA, per germline (reference sequence).

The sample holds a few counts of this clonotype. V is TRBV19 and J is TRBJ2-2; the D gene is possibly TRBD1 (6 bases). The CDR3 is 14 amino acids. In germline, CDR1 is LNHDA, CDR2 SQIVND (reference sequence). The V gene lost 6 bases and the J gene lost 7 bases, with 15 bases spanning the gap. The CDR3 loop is CASSPLQGIGELFF. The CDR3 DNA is TGTGCCAGTAGCCCTTTACAGGGAATCGGGGAGCTGTTTTTT.

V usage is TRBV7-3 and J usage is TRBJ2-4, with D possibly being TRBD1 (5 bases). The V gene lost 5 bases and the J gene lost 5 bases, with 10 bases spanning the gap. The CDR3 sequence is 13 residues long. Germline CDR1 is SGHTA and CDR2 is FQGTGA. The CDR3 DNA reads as TGTGCCAGCAGCACGCCGACAGAAAACATTCAGTACTTC. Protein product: CASSTPTENIQYF.

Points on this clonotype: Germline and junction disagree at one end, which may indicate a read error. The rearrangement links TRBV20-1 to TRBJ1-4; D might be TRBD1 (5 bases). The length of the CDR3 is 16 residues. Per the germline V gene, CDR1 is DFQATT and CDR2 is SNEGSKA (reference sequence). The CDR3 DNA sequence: TGCTGTGCTAGAGAACGATTGGGGGGTAGAAATGAAAAACTGTTTTTT. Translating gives CCARERLGGRNEKLFF.

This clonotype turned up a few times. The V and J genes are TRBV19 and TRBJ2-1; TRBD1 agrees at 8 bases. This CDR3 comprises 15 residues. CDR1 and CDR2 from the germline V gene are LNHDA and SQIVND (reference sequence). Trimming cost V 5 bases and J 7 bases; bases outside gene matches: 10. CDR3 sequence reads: CASSVLQGEVNEQFF. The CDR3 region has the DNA TGTGCCAGTAGTGTCCTACAGGGGGAGGTTAATGAGCAGTTCTTC.

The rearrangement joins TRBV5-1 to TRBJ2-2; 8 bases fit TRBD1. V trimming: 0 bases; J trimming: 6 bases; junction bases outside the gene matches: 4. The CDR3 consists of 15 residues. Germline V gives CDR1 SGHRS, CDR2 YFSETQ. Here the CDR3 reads CASSLDAGGSGELFF. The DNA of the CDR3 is TGCGCCAGCAGCTTGGATGCAGGGGGCTCCGGGGAGCTGTTTTTT.

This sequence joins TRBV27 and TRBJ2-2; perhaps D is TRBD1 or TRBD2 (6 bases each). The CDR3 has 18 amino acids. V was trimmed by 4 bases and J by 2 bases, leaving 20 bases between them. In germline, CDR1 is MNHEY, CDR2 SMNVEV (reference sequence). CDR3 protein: CASSYLGGQVRNTGELFF. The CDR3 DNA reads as TGTGCCAGCAGTTACCTCGGGGGACAAGTGCGAAACACCGGGGAGCTGTTTTTT.

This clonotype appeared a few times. The CDR3 here is CASRYLTEQYF. CDR3 DNA: TGTGCCAGCAGGTACTTAACCGAGCAGTACTTC. V gene TRBV2 combines with J gene TRBJ2-7; D gene uncertain. The V end was cut by 6 bases, the J end by 6 bases, with 9 bases between. Per the germline V gene, CDR1 is SNHLY and CDR2 is FYNNEI. CDR3 length: 11 amino acids.

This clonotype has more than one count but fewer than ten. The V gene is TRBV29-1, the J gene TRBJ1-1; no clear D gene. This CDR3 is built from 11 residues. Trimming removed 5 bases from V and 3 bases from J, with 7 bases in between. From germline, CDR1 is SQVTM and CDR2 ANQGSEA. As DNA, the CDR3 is TGCAGCGTTTTTACGGACACTGAAGCTTTCTTT. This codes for CSVFTDTEAFF.

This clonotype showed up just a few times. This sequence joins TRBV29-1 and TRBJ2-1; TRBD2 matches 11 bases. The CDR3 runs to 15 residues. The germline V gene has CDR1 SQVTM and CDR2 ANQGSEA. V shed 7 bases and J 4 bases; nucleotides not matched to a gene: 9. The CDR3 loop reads CSGRGTSGAYNEQFF. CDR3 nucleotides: TGCAGCGGCAGGGGGACTAGCGGAGCGTACAATGAGCAGTTCTTC.

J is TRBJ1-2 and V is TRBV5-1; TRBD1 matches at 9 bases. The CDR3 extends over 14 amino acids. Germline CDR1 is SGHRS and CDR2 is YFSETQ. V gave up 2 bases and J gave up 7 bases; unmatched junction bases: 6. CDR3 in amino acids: CASSFSGTGTGYTF. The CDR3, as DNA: TGCGCCAGCAGCTTCTCCGGGACAGGGACTGGCTACACCTTC.

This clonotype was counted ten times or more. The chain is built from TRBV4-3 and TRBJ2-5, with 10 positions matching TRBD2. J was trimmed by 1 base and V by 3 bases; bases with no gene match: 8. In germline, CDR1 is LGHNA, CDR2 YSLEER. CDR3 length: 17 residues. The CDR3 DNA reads TGCGCCAGCAGCCAGAGACTAGCGGGCGGTATCCAAGAGACCCAGTACTTC. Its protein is CASSQRLAGGIQETQYF.

CDR3 in amino acids: CASSQDFSGYGDEQFF. In DNA, the CDR3 is TGTGCCAGCAGCCAAGACTTTAGCGGGTATGGGGATGAGCAGTTCTTC. The J gene is TRBJ2-1, the V gene TRBV14; 7 positions match TRBD2. Germline V gene lookup returns CDR1 SGHDN and CDR2 FVKESK. J was trimmed by 8 bases and V by 0 bases; bases with no gene match: 10. The CDR3 runs to 16 residues.

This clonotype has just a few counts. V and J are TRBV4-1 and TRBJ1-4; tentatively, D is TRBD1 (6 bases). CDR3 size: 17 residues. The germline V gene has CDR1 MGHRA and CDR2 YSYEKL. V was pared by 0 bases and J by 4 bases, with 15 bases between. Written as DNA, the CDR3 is TGCGCCAGCAGCCAAGAGGAGGTTGGGGGCTATAATGAAAAACTGTTTTTT. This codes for CASSQEEVGGYNEKLFF.

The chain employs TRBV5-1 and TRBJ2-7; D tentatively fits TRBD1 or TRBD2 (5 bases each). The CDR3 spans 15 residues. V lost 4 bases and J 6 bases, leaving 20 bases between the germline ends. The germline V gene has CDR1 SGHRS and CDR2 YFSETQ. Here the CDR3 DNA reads TGCGCCAGCAGCCCAAGAGGGGACGTCCGGGTCGAGCAGTACTTC. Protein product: CASSPRGDVRVEQYF.

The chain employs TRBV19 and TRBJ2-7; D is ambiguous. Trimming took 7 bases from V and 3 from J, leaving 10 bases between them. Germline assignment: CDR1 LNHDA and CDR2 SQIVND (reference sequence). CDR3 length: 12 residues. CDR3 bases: TGTGCCAGTAAGGACCAGAACTACGAGCAGTACTTC. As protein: CASKDQNYEQYF.

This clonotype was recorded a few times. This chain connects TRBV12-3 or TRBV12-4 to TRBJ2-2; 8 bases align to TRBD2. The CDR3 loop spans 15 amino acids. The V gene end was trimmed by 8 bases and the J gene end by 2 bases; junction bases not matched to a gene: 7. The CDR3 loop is CASARGGANTGELFF. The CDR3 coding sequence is TGTGCCAGCGCCCGGGGGGGGGCCAACACCGGGGAGCTGTTTTTT.

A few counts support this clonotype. CDR3 bases: TGTGCCAGCAGCCGAACTATAGGGGCTACGCAGTATTTT. Translation: CASSRTIGATQYF. V usage is TRBV7-6 and J usage is TRBJ2-3; a weak D match, TRBD1 (5 bases). The CDR3 sequence is 13 residues long. The V gene lost 5 bases and the J gene lost 8 bases, with 14 bases spanning the gap. CDR1 is SGHVS and CDR2 is FNYEAQ in the germline V gene. Based on the CDR3 plus reference TRBV7-6 and TRBJ2-3, the full variable domain is GAGVSQSPRYKVTKRGQDVALRCDPISGHVSLYWYRQALGQGPEFLTYFNYEAQQDKSGLPNDRFSAERPEGSISTLTIQRTEQRDSAMYRCASSRTIGATQYFGPGTRLTVL.

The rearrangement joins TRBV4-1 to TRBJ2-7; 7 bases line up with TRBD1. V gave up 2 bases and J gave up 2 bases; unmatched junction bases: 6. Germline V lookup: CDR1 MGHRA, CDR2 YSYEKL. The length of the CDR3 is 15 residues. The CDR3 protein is CASSQTGDRTYEQYF. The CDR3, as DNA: TGCGCCAGCAGCCAAACAGGGGACAGAACCTACGAGCAGTACTTC.

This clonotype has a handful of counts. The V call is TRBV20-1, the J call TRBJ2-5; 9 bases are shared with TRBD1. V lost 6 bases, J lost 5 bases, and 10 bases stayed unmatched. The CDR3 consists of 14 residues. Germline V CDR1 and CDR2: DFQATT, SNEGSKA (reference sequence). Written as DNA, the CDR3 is TGCAGTGCGAGAAGATACAGGGGGCAGGAGACCCAGTACTTC. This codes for CSARRYRGQETQYF.

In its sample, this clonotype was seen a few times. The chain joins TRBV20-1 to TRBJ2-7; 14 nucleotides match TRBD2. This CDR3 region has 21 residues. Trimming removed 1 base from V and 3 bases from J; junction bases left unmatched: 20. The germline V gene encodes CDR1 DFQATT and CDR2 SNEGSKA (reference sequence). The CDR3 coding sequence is TGCAGTGCTAGAGCCCCGAAACCGGGACTAGCGGGAGTTAGTGGAGTCTACGAGCAGTACTTC. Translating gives CSARAPKPGLAGVSGVYEQYF.

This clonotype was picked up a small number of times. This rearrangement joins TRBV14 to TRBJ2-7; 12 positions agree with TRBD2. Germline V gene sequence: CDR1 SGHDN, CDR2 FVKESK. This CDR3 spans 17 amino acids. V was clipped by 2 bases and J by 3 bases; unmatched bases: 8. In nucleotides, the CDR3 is TGTGCCAGCAGCCAACCTACTAGCGGGGGGCCCTTCTACGAGCAGTACTTC. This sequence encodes CASSQPTSGGPFYEQYF. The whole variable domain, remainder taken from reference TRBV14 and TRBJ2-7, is EAGVTQFPSHSVIEKGQTVTLRCDPISGHDNLYWYRRVMGKEIKFLLHFVKESKQDESGMPNNRFLAERTGGTYSTLKVQPAELEDSGVYFCASSQPTSGGPFYEQYFGPGTRLTVT.

CDR3 coding DNA: TGTGCCAGCGCCACATCACCGCCCTACGAGCAGTACTTC. It specifies CASATSPPYEQYF. This rearrangement joins TRBV18 to TRBJ2-7; no definite D call. V was pared by 8 bases and J by 2 bases, with 13 bases between. Germline-derived CDR1 and CDR2 are KGHSH and LQKENI. CDR3 size: 13 residues.

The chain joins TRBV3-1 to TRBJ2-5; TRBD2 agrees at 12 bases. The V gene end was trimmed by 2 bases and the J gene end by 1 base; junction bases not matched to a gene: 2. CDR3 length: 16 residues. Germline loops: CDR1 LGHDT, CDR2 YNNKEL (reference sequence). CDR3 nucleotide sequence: TGTGCCAGCAGCCAACAACTAGCGGGGGGCCAAGAGACCCAGTACTTC. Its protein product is CASSQQLAGGQETQYF.

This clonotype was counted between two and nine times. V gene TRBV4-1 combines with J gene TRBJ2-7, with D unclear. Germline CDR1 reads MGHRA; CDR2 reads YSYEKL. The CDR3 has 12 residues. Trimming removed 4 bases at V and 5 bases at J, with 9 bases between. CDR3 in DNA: TGCGCCAGCAGCCTACCTGGGAACGAGCAGTACTTC. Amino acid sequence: CASSLPGNEQYF.

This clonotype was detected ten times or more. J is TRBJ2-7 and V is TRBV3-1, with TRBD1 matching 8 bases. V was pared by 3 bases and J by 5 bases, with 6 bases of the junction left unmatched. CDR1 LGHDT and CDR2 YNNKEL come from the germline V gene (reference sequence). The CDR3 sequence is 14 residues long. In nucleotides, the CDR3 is TGTGCCAGCAGCCATCCGGACAGGGCCGACGAGCAGTACTTC. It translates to CASSHPDRADEQYF.